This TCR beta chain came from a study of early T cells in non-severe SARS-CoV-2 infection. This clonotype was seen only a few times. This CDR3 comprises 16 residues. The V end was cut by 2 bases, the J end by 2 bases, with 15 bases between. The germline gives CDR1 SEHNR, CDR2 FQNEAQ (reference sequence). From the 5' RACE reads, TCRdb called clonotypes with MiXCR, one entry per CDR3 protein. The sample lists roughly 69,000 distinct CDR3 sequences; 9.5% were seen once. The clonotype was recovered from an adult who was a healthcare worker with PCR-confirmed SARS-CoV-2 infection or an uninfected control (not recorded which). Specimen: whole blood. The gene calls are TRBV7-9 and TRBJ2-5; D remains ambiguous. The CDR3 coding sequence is TGTGCCAGCAGCTTAACGCCGGTGGCAGGACAAGAGACCCAGTACTTC. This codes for CASSLTPVAGQETQYF.